This TCR beta chain was identified during a study of human T cells and chemical hapten exposure. Described time point: patch test 3, about 24 weeks after DPC sensitization. Treatment defined: therapeutic diphenylcyclopropenone sensitization with weekly scalp DPC. Each CDR3 protein is one row after TCRdb ran MiXCR on the RACE reads. Of roughly 90,000 distinct CDR3 sequences in the sample, 11% are singletons; the top ten hold around 1%. This clonotype has just a few counts. The material was whole blood, obtained in connection with sensitization to the hapten diphenylcyclopropenone (DPC). The source of this sequence is a woman under 40 with alopecia areata. Some clones in this sample may be carry-over from other donors' samples.

The CDR3 DNA sequence: TGTGCCAGCAGCTTCTCGACAGGTCTCGGGGAAAAACTGTTTTTT. Translated: CASSFSTGLGEKLFF. V and J are TRBV7-9 and TRBJ1-4; D may be TRBD1 (6 bases). V was shortened by 3 bases and J by 8 bases, with 16 bases between the two germline ends. CDR1 is SEHNR, CDR2 FQNEAQ, per germline (reference sequence). The CDR3 runs 15 residues.